This T cell receptor (beta chain) was captured by sequencing in a study of identical twins (dated by TCRdb to 2016 to 2018). Regarding the complete study: To test whether fetal clonotypes persist, the study used deep sequencing on TCR alpha and beta repertoires from monozygotic twins, unrelated adults of various ages, and cord blood. To rule out contamination, the twin experiments were replicated at different times with different library preparation protocols.

What the research found in general, with its limitations: Compared with coincidental sharing between unrelated individuals, an excess of low generation-probability sequences was observed among out-of-frame TCR alpha sequences shared between twins. Conclusions relied on cross-sectional statistical analysis, since the same donors could not be followed over many years. The excess sharing between twins in beta out-of-frame sequences was weaker because fewer shared sequences reduced the signal-to-noise ratio. In monozygotic twins, out-of-frame TCR alpha sharing was systematically underestimated by recombination models, although the models agreed with sharing between unrelated individuals. Abundant cord blood beta clonotypes had fewer insertions, young adult naive repertoires showed a similar but weaker trend, and memory repertoires showed no such trend. Invariant T cells such as MAIT and iNKT could partly confound zero-insertion analyses, though diverse VJ usage argued against this for most clonotypes.

The library came from 5' RACE. Sequenced on an Illumina HiSeq 2000. A universal primer binding site was added through template switching, and the final cDNA carried a unique molecular identifier so that TCR cDNA molecules could be counted accurately. Specific primers in the conserved constant-segment region were used to synthesize first-strand cDNA for the TCR alpha and beta chains. To control for contamination, each cDNA library was double barcoded with a SMART-Mk sample barcode plus Illumina barcodes. Two successive PCR steps introduced TruSeq adapter sequences along with Illumina sample barcodes. The TCR alpha and beta cDNA libraries were sequenced on the Illumina HiSeq platform using custom primers. For the original study's pipeline: Raw reads were processed with MiGEC to extract unique molecular identifiers, and MiXCR was used to determine CDR3 positions. For each individual, recombination models were inferred using an EM algorithm with the repgenHMM and IGoR tools. Shared clonotype analysis was performed with the tcR package in R, normalizing sharing by the product of cloneset sizes. Out-of-frame nonproductive sequences were analyzed to study raw recombination free of thymic and clonal selection effects. The public sequencing data were trimmed at Q25 with fastp and processed into clonotypes with MiXCR by TCRdb, which kept only in-frame beta chains. Records with the same CDR3 protein are collapsed into one entry carrying the most frequent genes and DNA. TCRdb assigned the V and J calls; the authors' analysis was not used. This sample holds 520,000 or so distinct CDR3 sequences; roughly a fifth were observed only once. Roughly 0.91% of the sample is held by the ten biggest clonotypes.

The CDR3 contains 15 residues, cysteine and phenylalanine counted. The only DNA kept is the CDR3, 45 bases in frame from the first base. V loses 6 bases at its end and J loses 7 bases; junction bases beyond the gene matches: 9. Reading the germline V gene gives CDR1 SGHVS and CDR2 FQNEAQ. Only healthy Caucasian donors were included. Three pairs of female monozygotic twins, all aged roughly 18 to 29 years, were included in the twin cohort. Positive isolation kits from Invitrogen were used to isolate the CD4+ and CD8+ T cell populations. Remarks on this clonotype: No cognate antigen has been identified for it. The sample holds no much larger clone one base away, and base qualities are not on file.

The sample was also linked to a second study, of T cells expressing NK-cell markers. Taken from the second paper: TCR beta-chain repertoires were profiled in sorted CD3+CD56+NKG2C+, CD3+CD56+NKG2C- and CD3+CD56-NKG2C+ T-cell subsets from roughly eight donors. Seven of the eight sequenced donors were HCMV-seropositive and one was HCMV-seronegative. To restrict sorting to alphabetaTCR-expressing T cells, an anti-gammadeltaTCR antibody was added in several experiments. In over 5 donors, the dominant CD3+CD56+NKG2C+ clonotypes were among the top 10 CD8+ clonotypes and accounted for roughly 1.0-8% of CD8+ T cells. Those dominant clonotypes were again the most abundant among CD3+CD56-NKG2C+ cells in a few donors, at about 28.3-60.1%. It remained unclear whether the expanded NKG2C-expressing T cell clones were specific for HCMV antigens. All eight donors whose samples were sequenced were randomly selected healthy volunteers, three of them men and five women. To determine HCMV serostatus, a commercial ELISA kit was used to detect HCMV-specific IgG in serum. MIGEC was used to demultiplex reads and group reads by UMI, and MiTCR was used to assemble and quantify clonotypes. To exclude erroneous sequences, only TCR cDNA sequences supported by at least two reads were retained. Downstream repertoire analysis used the tcR package, and clonotypes were matched across fractions by CDR3 nucleotide sequence plus V segment. Antigen specificity was annotated against VDJdb with VDJmatch, allowing one amino acid substitution in CDR3.

This chain joins TRBV7-8 to TRBJ2-1; 10 junctional bases match TRBD2. Sequencing was carried out using CD4+ T cells sorted from blood. The receptor was isolated from a woman aged 18-29 years in good health. The CDR3 reads as follows: CASSSTAGGDNEQFF. The DNA sequence is as follows: TGTGCCAGCAGTTCAACAGCGGGAGGGGATAATGAGCAGTTCTTC.